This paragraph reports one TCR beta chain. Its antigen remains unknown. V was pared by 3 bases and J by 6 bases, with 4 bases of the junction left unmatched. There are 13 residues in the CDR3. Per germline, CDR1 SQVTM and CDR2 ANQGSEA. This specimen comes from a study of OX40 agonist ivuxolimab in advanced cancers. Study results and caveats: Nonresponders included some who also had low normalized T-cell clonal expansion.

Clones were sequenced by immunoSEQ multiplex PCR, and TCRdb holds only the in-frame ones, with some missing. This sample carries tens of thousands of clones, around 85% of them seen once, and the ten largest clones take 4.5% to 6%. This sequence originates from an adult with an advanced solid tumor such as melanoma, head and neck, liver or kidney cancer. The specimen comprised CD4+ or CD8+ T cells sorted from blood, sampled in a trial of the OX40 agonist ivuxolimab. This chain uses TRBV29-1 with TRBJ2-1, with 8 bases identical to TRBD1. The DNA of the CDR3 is TGCAGCGTTGACAGACAGGGGAGCAATGAGCAGTTCTTC. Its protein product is CSVDRQGSNEQFF.